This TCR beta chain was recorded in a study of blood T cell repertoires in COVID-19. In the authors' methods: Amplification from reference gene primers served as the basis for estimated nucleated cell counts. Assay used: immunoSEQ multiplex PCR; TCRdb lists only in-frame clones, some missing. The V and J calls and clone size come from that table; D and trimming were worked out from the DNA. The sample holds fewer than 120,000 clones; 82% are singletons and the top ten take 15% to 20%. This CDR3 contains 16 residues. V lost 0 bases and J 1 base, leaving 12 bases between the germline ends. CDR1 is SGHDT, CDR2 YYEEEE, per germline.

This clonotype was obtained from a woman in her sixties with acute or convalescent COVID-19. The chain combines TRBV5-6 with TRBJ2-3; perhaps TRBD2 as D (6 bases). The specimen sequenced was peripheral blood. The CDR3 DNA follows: TGTGCCAGCAGCTTGGTTGCGGGGACCCGCACAGATACGCAGTATTTT. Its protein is CASSLVAGTRTDTQYF.